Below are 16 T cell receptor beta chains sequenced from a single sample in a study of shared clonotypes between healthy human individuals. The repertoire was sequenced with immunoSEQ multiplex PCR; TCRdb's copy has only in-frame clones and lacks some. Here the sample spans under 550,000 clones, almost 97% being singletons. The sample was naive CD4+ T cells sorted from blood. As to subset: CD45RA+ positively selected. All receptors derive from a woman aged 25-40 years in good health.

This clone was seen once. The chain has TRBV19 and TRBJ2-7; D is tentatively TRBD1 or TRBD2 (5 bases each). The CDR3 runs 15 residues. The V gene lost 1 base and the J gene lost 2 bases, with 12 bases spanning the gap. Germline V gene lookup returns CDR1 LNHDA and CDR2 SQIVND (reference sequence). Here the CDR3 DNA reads TGTGCCAGTAGTATAGGGGACGGGCTACCCTACGAGCAGTACTTC. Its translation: CASSIGDGLPYEQYF.

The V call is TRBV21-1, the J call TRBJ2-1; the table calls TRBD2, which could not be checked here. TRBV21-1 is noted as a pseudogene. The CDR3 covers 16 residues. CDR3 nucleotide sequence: TGTGCCAGCAGCAAATTCACCCCAGCGGGAGACAATGAGCAGTTCTTC. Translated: CASSKFTPAGDNEQFF.

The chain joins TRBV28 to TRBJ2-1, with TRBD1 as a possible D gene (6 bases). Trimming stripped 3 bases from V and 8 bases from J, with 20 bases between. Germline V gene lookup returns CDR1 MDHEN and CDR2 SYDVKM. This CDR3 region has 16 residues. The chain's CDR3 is CASSLRWGRGSDEQFF. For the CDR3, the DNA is TGTGCCAGCAGTTTGCGGTGGGGTAGGGGGAGCGATGAGCAGTTCTTC.

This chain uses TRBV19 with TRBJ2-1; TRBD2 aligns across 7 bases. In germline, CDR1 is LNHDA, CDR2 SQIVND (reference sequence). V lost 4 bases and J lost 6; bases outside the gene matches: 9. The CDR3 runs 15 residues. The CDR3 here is CASSRVAGAFNEQFF. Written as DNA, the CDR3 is TGTGCCAGTAGTAGGGTGGCGGGAGCGTTCAATGAGCAGTTCTTC.

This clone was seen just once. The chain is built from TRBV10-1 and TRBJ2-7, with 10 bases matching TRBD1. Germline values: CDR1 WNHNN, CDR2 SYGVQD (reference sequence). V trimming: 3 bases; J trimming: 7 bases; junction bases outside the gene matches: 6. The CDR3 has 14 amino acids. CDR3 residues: CASSEGTGAGEQYF. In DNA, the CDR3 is TGCGCCAGCAGTGAAGGGACAGGGGCTGGAGAGCAGTACTTC.

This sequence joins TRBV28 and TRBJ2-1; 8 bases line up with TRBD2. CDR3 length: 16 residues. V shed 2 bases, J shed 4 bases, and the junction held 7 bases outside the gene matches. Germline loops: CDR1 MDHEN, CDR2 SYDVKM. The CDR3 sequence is CASSLGAGGLYNEQFF. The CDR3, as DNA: TGTGCCAGCAGTTTAGGGGCGGGAGGCCTATACAATGAGCAGTTCTTC.

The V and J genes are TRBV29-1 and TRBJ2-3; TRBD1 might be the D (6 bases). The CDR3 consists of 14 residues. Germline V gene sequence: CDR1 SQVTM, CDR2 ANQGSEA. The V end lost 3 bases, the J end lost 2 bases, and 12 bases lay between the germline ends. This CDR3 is CSVEGTTNTDTQYF. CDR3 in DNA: TGCAGCGTTGAGGGGACAACCAACACAGATACGCAGTATTTT.

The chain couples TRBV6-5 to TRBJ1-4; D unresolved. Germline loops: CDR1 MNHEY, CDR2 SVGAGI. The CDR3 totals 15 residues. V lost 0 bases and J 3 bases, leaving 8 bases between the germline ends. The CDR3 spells CASSYSLGPNEKLFF. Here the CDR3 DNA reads TGTGCCAGCAGTTACTCCCTCGGACCTAATGAAAAACTGTTTTTT.

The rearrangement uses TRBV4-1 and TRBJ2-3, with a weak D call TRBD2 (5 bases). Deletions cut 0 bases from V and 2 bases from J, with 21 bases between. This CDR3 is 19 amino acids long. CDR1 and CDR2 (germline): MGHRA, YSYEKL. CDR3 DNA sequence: TGCGCCAGCAGCCAAGAGTGGTCGGGAAACACACTACACACAGATACGCAGTATTTT. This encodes CASSQEWSGNTLHTDTQYF.

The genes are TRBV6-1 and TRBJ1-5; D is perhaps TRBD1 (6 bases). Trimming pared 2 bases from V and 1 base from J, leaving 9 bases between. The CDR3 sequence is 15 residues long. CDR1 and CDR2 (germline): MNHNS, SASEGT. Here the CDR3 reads CASSENRVSNQPQHF. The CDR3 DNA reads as TGTGCCAGCAGTGAAAACAGGGTAAGCAATCAGCCCCAGCATTTT.

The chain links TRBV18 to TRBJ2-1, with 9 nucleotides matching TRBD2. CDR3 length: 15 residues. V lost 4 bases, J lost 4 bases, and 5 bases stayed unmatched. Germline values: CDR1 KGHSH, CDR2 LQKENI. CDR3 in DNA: TGTGCCAGCTCACAGAGGACTAGCGAATACAATGAGCAGTTCTTC. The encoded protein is CASSQRTSEYNEQFF.

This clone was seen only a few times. CDR3 sequence: CASSFQDENYGYTF. The CDR3 nucleotides read TGCGCCAGCAGTTTTCAGGACGAGAACTATGGCTACACCTTC. The rearrangement links TRBV5-1 to TRBJ1-2, with D unresolved. The CDR3 runs 14 residues. In germline, CDR1 is SGHRS, CDR2 YFSETQ. With 5 bases removed from V and 2 bases from J, the gap between germline ends came to 13 bases.

CDR3: CASRGTGFGTEAFF. CDR3 in DNA: TGTGCCAGCAGGGGGACAGGGTTTGGAACTGAAGCTTTCTTT. The chain uses TRBV6-1 and TRBJ1-1; 9 bases map to TRBD1. Losses at the gene ends were 6 bases for V and 5 bases for J; bases not matched to a gene: 7. Germline lookup yields CDR1 MNHNS and CDR2 SASEGT. The CDR3 loop spans 14 amino acids.

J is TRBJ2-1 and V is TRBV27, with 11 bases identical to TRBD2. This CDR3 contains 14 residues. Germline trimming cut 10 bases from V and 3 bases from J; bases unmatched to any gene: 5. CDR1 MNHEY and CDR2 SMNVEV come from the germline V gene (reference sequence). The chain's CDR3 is CATITSGSYNEQFF. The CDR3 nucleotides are TGTGCCACCATAACTAGCGGGAGCTACAATGAGCAGTTCTTC.

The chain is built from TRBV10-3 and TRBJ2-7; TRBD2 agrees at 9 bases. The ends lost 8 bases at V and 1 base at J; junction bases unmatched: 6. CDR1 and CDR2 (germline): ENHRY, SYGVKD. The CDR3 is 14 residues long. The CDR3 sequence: CAIGLAGISYEQYF. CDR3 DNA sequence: TGTGCCATCGGCCTAGCGGGAATTTCCTACGAGCAGTACTTC.

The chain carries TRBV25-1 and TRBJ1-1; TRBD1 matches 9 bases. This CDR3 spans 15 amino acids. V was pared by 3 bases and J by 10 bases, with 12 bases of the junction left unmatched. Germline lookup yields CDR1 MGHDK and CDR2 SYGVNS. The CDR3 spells CASSDHNRGPRGAFF. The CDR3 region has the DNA TGTGCCAGCAGTGACCATAACAGGGGGCCTCGGGGAGCTTTCTTT.